Listed below are T cell receptor beta chains from one sample, sequenced in a study of T cell repertoires in cytomegalovirus infection. TCRdb called the reads again in MiXCR, with one record for every CDR3 protein. The table shows about 310,000 distinct CDR3 sequences, with about 17% occurring only once. The sample consisted of PBMCs. The origin of the receptors is a human donor in good health (CMV status not recorded). Some clones in this sample may be carry-over from other donors' samples. The CDR3 runs from the conserved cysteine through the conserved F or W. The D gene is left open where the match is weak. Part of the rows lack a size; the others show once, few, many or a class for expanded clones.

V: TRBV19; D: TRBD2; J: TRBJ2-1; size: many; DNA: TGTGCCAGTAGTGGGGTAGCGGGGGGTCACTACAATGAGCAGTTCTTC; CDR3: CASSGVAGGHYNEQFF
V: TRBV3-1; D: NA; J: TRBJ1-1; size: NA; DNA: TGTGCCAGCAGCCAAAACGGGAGAAGGACTGAAGCTTTCTTT; CDR3: CASSQNGRRTEAFF
V: TRBV7-6; D: TRBD1; J: TRBJ2-7; size: many; DNA: TGTGCCAGCAGCAGCCGACAGGGCGAGCAGTACTTC; CDR3: CASSSRQGEQYF
V: TRBV6-1; D: NA; J: TRBJ2-5; size: NA; DNA: TGTGCCAGCAATGAAGGGGGAGGGGACCAGTACTTC; CDR3: CASNEGGGDQYF
V: TRBV7-9; D: NA; J: TRBJ1-1; size: many; DNA: TGTGCCAGCAGCGAATATGCGGGCACTGAAGCTTTCTTT; CDR3: CASSEYAGTEAFF
V: TRBV28; D: NA; J: TRBJ2-3; size: NA; DNA: TGTGCCAGCAGGAACCAAGGGGCCACAGATACGCAGTATTTT; CDR3: CASRNQGATDTQYF
V: TRBV28; D: NA; J: TRBJ2-2; size: few; DNA: TGTGCCAGCTACAAGTTGGGGGTCGGGGAGCTGTTTTTT; CDR3: CASYKLGVGELFF
V: TRBV20-1; D: TRBD2; J: TRBJ2-5; size: NA; DNA: TGCAGTGCTCCCCAGCGGGGGGGACAAGAGACCCAGTACTTC; CDR3: CSAPQRGGQETQYF
V: TRBV6-1; D: NA; J: TRBJ2-7; size: many; DNA: TGTGCCAGCAGGAGGGACTTCGGATACGAGCAGTACTTC; CDR3: CASRRDFGYEQYF
V: TRBV27; D: NA; J: TRBJ2-7; size: few; DNA: TGTGCCAGCAGTCAAGGGCCCGAGCAGTACTTC; CDR3: CASSQGPEQYF
V: TRBV6-6; D: NA; J: TRBJ1-1; size: few; DNA: TGTGCCAGCAGTTACGGGGGTGGGGGGACTGAAGCTTTCTTT; CDR3: CASSYGGGGTEAFF
V: TRBV12-3/TRBV12-4; D: TRBD1; J: TRBJ2-5; size: few; DNA: TGTGCCATTTCGGACAGGCAAGAGACCCAGTACTTC; CDR3: CAISDRQETQYF
V: TRBV28; D: NA; J: TRBJ2-1; size: few; DNA: TGTGCCAGCAGTTTTGAGTTAGCTCGTTACAATGAGCAGTTCTTC; CDR3: CASSFELARYNEQFF
V: TRBV5-6; D: NA; J: TRBJ1-2; size: NA; DNA: TGTGCCAGCAGCCGGGCCAGGGACTATGGCTACACCTTC; CDR3: CASSRARDYGYTF
V: TRBV5-1; D: NA; J: TRBJ1-4; size: few; DNA: TGCGCCAGCAGCTTGGTCGGGGTCCTTAATGAAAAACTGTTTTTT; CDR3: CASSLVGVLNEKLFF
V: TRBV9; D: TRBD2; J: TRBJ2-5; size: once; DNA: TGTGCCAGCAGCGTAGATCCTAGCGGTGGAACTGCGTACTTC; CDR3: CASSVDPSGGTAYF
V: TRBV20-1; D: TRBD2; J: TRBJ2-5; size: NA; DNA: TGCAGTGCTAGGTCGGGGGGGGGGGAGACCCAGTACTTC; CDR3: CSARSGGGETQYF
V: TRBV28; D: NA; J: TRBJ1-6; size: many; DNA: TGTGCCAGCAGTCGGACCGGGTATGGATCACCCCTCCACTTT; CDR3: CASSRTGYGSPLHF
V: TRBV6-6; D: NA; J: TRBJ1-5; size: NA; DNA: TGTGCCACCAACAGCGGCAGGACCAATCAGCCCCAGCATTTT; CDR3: CATNSGRTNQPQHF
V: TRBV3-1; D: NA; J: TRBJ2-7; size: NA; DNA: TGTGCCAGCAGCCAAGGCTGGCTAGCGAGAGAGCAGTACTTC; CDR3: CASSQGWLAREQYF
V: TRBV11-2; D: NA; J: TRBJ1-6; size: few; DNA: TGTGCCAGCAGCACACGCTATAATTCACCCCTCCACTTT; CDR3: CASSTRYNSPLHF
V: TRBV3-1; D: NA; J: TRBJ1-4; size: NA; DNA: TGTGCCAGCAGCTCGACAGTCCTTAATGAAAAACTGTTTTTT; CDR3: CASSSTVLNEKLFF
V: TRBV12-3/TRBV12-4; D: NA; J: TRBJ2-5; size: few; DNA: TGTGCCAGCAGTTTAATAGCTAGCACAGAGACCCAGTACTTC; CDR3: CASSLIASTETQYF
V: TRBV27; D: TRBD2; J: TRBJ2-2; size: NA; DNA: TGTGCCAGCAGCTGGGGACCCGGACTAGCGGTGAACACCGGGGAGCTGTTTTTT; CDR3: CASSWGPGLAVNTGELFF
V: TRBV7-2; D: NA; J: TRBJ1-3; size: many; DNA: TGTGCCAGCAGCTTTTCAGGCATATTTCCGGGCTCTGGAAACACCATATATTTT; CDR3: CASSFSGIFPGSGNTIYF
V: TRBV27; D: NA; J: TRBJ2-7; size: NA; DNA: TGTGCCAGCAGTGCGGGACACTTCTACGAGCAGTACTTC; CDR3: CASSAGHFYEQYF
V: TRBV5-6; D: NA; J: TRBJ2-7; size: few; DNA: TGTGCCAGCAGCAATACAAGTTACGAGCAGTACTTC; CDR3: CASSNTSYEQYF
V: TRBV11-2; D: NA; J: TRBJ2-4; size: many; DNA: TGTGCCAGCAGCCCCAGTGGGGGGGCAGGGAGGAGAAACATTCAGTACTTC; CDR3: CASSPSGGAGRRNIQYF
V: TRBV28; D: NA; J: TRBJ1-2; size: many; DNA: TGTGCCAGCAGTTTCCGCCAGGGCTTCGACTATGGCTACACCTTC; CDR3: CASSFRQGFDYGYTF
V: TRBV12-3/TRBV12-4; D: TRBD1; J: TRBJ2-7; size: NA; DNA: TGTGCCAGCAGTTTATGGGGACAGGGGGGTAACGAGCAGTACTTC; CDR3: CASSLWGQGGNEQYF
V: TRBV2; D: NA; J: TRBJ1-6; size: NA; DNA: TGTGCCAGCAGTGAAGCGGGGGACCTCAGACACTTT; CDR3: CASSEAGDLRHF
V: TRBV7-9; D: TRBD2; J: TRBJ2-1; size: many; DNA: TGTGCCAGCAGCTTTCGCGACGGGGGGAACAATGAGCAGTTCTTC; CDR3: CASSFRDGGNNEQFF
V: TRBV29-1; D: NA; J: TRBJ2-6; size: NA; DNA: TGCAGCGTTGAAGTTGAGGCAGCCACCTCTGGGGCCAACGTCCTGACTTTC; CDR3: CSVEVEAATSGANVLTF
V: TRBV11-3; D: NA; J: TRBJ1-1; size: NA; DNA: TGTGCCAGGGGAAAAACCCCCCGGGGCGTCATGAACACTGAAGCTTTCTTT; CDR3: CARGKTPRGVMNTEAFF
V: TRBV9; D: NA; J: TRBJ1-3; size: NA; DNA: TGTGCCAGCAGCGCCTCAACGGTGGGGACTGGAAACACCATATATTTT; CDR3: CASSASTVGTGNTIYF
V: TRBV20-1; D: TRBD2; J: TRBJ2-3; size: many; DNA: TGCAGTGCAGACCGACTAGCGGGGCCCACAGATACGCAGTATTTT; CDR3: CSADRLAGPTDTQYF
V: TRBV7-3; D: TRBD2; J: TRBJ2-1; size: many; DNA: TGTGCCAGCAGCCCCCAATTAACCAGCGGGGGGAGTGAGCAGTTCTTC; CDR3: CASSPQLTSGGSEQFF
V: TRBV6-5; D: TRBD2; J: TRBJ2-3; size: once; DNA: TGTGCCAGCAGTTCTCTAGCGGGGCGACACACAGATACGCAGTATTTT; CDR3: CASSSLAGRHTDTQYF
V: TRBV28; D: NA; J: TRBJ2-5; size: few; DNA: TGTGCCAGCAGTTTATTAGGCACGGGGCAAGAGACCCAGTACTTC; CDR3: CASSLLGTGQETQYF
V: TRBV27; D: NA; J: TRBJ1-2; size: NA; DNA: TGTGCCAGCGGAACGGGACTGAGGGGCTACACCTTC; CDR3: CASGTGLRGYTF
V: TRBV12-3/TRBV12-4; D: NA; J: TRBJ2-3; size: many; DNA: TGTGCCAGCAGGAAACCAGGGGTGGGCACAGATACGCAGTATTTT; CDR3: CASRKPGVGTDTQYF
V: TRBV6-8; D: TRBD2; J: TRBJ2-1; size: few; DNA: TGTGCCAGCGAGCCCGCCCGGGGGGGACACAATGAGCAGTTCTTC; CDR3: CASEPARGGHNEQFF
V: TRBV7-2; D: TRBD1; J: TRBJ1-3; size: many; DNA: TGTGCCAGCAGCAAACAGGGGGGTGCCTCTGGAAACACCATATATTTT; CDR3: CASSKQGGASGNTIYF
V: TRBV5-4; D: TRBD1; J: TRBJ2-3; size: few; DNA: TGTGCCAGCAGCTTGGACTTCGGGGACAGAGACACAGATACGCAGTATTTT; CDR3: CASSLDFGDRDTDTQYF
V: TRBV20-1; D: NA; J: TRBJ1-2; size: NA; DNA: TGCAGTGCTGGCGGGGGGGCTCCTCATGGCTACACCTTC; CDR3: CSAGGGAPHGYTF
V: TRBV20-1; D: NA; J: TRBJ2-7; size: few; DNA: TGCAGTGCTAGAGATCCCAGGGCATCTGACGAGCAGTACTTC; CDR3: CSARDPRASDEQYF
V: TRBV19; D: NA; J: TRBJ1-2; size: many; DNA: TGTGCCAGCACTCACCGCGGGGACTCAGTTTTAAACTATGGCTACACCTTC; CDR3: CASTHRGDSVLNYGYTF
V: TRBV19; D: NA; J: TRBJ2-1; size: few; DNA: TGTGCCAGTAGTGCACAGGAGCGGTCCTACAATGAGCAGTTCTTC; CDR3: CASSAQERSYNEQFF
V: TRBV6-1; D: TRBD2; J: TRBJ2-5; size: many; DNA: TGTGCCAGCAGTAGCGGGGGAGACCAAGAGACCCAGTACTTC; CDR3: CASSSGGDQETQYF
V: TRBV7-6; D: NA; J: TRBJ1-1; size: few; DNA: TGTGCCAGCAGCTCGGCGGGGGGGGGTGAAGCTTTCTTT; CDR3: CASSSAGGGEAFF
V: TRBV7-2; D: TRBD1; J: TRBJ1-5; size: many; DNA: TGTGCCAGCAGCGTGACAGGGTCGGTCAATCAGCCCCAGCATTTT; CDR3: CASSVTGSVNQPQHF
V: TRBV20-1; D: NA; J: TRBJ2-3; size: NA; DNA: TGCAGTGCTAGCCGGGCAGTCGGTGTGGGAGATACGCAGTATTTT; CDR3: CSASRAVGVGDTQYF
V: TRBV28; D: NA; J: TRBJ2-7; size: few; DNA: TGTGCCAGTTCTCTCGGCCAGTGGGGCAGGGCCTACGAGCAGTACTTC; CDR3: CASSLGQWGRAYEQYF
V: TRBV7-2; D: NA; J: TRBJ2-2; size: NA; DNA: TGTGCCAGCAGCCCTCCCGGGACGGCGGGCACCGGGGAGCTGTTTTTT; CDR3: CASSPPGTAGTGELFF
V: TRBV7-2; D: NA; J: TRBJ2-5; size: many; DNA: TGTGCCAGCAGCTTATCTGGGGCCTTAAAAGAGACCCAGTACTTC; CDR3: CASSLSGALKETQYF
V: TRBV12-3/TRBV12-4; D: TRBD2; J: TRBJ2-5; size: many; DNA: TGTGCCAGCACCACCGGACTAGCGGGGGTCGAGACCCAGTACTTC; CDR3: CASTTGLAGVETQYF
V: TRBV10-3; D: TRBD1; J: TRBJ1-1; size: many; DNA: TGTGCCATCAGTGACTCCCCGACAGGGGCTAGGGCTGAAGCTTTCTTT; CDR3: CAISDSPTGARAEAFF
V: TRBV7-2; D: NA; J: TRBJ2-3; size: many; DNA: TGTGCCAGCAGCGCCGACACAGATACGCAGTATTTT; CDR3: CASSADTDTQYF